A selection of T cell receptor beta chains follows, all from one sample in a study of shared clonotypes between healthy human individuals. Using immunoSEQ multiplex PCR, the repertoire was profiled, and TCRdb retains in-frame clones only, with some absent. Counted here are 2 million to 2.5 million clones, under 95% occurring once; the ten biggest clones make up 0.37%. The sequenced sample was naive CD4+ T cells from PBMCs. The origin of the receptors is a man aged 18 to 35 in good health. Some clones in this sample may be carry-over from other donors' samples. CDR3s include the opening cysteine and the closing phenylalanine or tryptophan. The order of the fields is V gene, J gene, CDR3 protein.

TRBV28	TRBJ1-5	CASTAGATGSNQPQHF
TRBV7-7	TRBJ2-1	CASSCLWGRKGNEQFF
TRBV19	TRBJ2-5	CASSMGHGREGLETQYF
TRBV27	TRBJ2-7	CASSLGQGNSYEQYF
TRBV5-6	TRBJ2-5	CASSLGSRAETQYF
TRBV7-2	TRBJ1-4	CASSSRPQEKLFF
TRBV5-1	TRBJ2-5	CASSLAPTGQETQYF
TRBV30	TRBJ2-2	CAWSVMGSAGELFF
TRBV28	TRBJ2-1	CASCPSTRLLNEQFF
TRBV5-1	TRBJ2-1	CASSRPTSGSEQFF
TRBV5-1	TRBJ2-7	CASSLVGTGGWEEQYF
TRBV7-2	TRBJ1-4	CASSEQGATNEKLFF
TRBV6-5	TRBJ2-7	CASTPSLGSYEQYF
TRBV27	TRBJ2-7	CASIGLGSSSYEQYF
TRBV18	TRBJ1-2	CASSPDRLFYGYTF
TRBV28	TRBJ1-1	CASRALRGQGPEAFF